This paragraph covers one T cell receptor (beta chain) sequence. The CDR3 length is 14 residues. Germline-derived CDR1 and CDR2 are SGHTA and FQGNSA. The V and J ends lost 5 bases and 1 base respectively, with 12 bases between them. This sample was included in a study of technical replicates of blood from a few donors. The assay was immunoSEQ multiplex PCR, and TCRdb's table has in-frame clones only and misses some. Here the sample spans tens of thousands of clones, approximately 94% being singletons. The genes are TRBV7-2 and TRBJ2-7; possibly TRBD1 for D (5 bases). Sequencing was carried out using T cells isolated from PBMCs. The TCR comes from a human donor in good health. This CDR3 is CASSQGDLSYEQYF. The CDR3 coding sequence is TGTGCCAGCAGCCAGGGCGACTTATCCTACGAGCAGTACTTC.